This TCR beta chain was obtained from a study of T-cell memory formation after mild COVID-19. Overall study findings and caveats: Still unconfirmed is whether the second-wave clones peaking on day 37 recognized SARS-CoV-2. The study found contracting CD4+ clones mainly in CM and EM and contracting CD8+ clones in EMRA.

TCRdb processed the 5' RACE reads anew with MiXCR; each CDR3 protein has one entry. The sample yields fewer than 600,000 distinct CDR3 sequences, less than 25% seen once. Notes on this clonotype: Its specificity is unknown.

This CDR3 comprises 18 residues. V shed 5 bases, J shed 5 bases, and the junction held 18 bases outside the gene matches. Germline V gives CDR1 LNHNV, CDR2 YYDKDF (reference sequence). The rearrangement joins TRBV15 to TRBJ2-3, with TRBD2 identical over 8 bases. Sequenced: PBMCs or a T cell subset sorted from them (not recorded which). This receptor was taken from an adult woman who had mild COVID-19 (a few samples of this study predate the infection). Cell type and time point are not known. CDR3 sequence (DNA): TGTGCCACCAGCGGGGACCCTTTCCGGGACGGGAGGGAAGATACGCAGTATTTT. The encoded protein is CATSGDPFRDGREDTQYF.